Presented here are 7 T cell receptor beta chains from one specimen sequenced in a study of CD8 T cells in Susac syndrome. Random hexamers were used to reverse transcribe roughly 0.45 to 1 ug of RNA. TCRdb re-analysed the immunoSEQ multiplex PCR reads in MiXCR, keeping a single row per CDR3 protein. The sample lists 120,000 to 150,000 distinct CDR3 sequences; approximately 93% were seen once. Source material: CD4+ T cells from PBMCs. All receptors come from a human donor in good health.

J is TRBJ1-1 and V is TRBV27, with TRBD1 identical over 9 bases. Looked up from germline, CDR1 is MNHEY and CDR2 is SMNVEV (reference sequence). CDR3 size: 14 residues. V gave up 7 bases and J gave up 1 base; unmatched junction bases: 4. CDR3 DNA: TGTGCCAGCACCGGGACAGGGAAGAACACTGAAGCTTTCTTT. This sequence encodes CASTGTGKNTEAFF.

The chain is built from TRBV29-1 and TRBJ2-3; D is possibly TRBD2 (6 bases). From germline, CDR1 is SQVTM and CDR2 ANQGSEA. The CDR3 has 12 amino acids. Trimming stripped 3 bases from V and 14 bases from J, with 18 bases between. The CDR3 is CSVERGGQIRYF. The CDR3 coding sequence is TGCAGCGTTGAGCGGGGAGGACAAATAAGGTATTTT.

This sequence joins TRBV6-2 or TRBV6-3 and TRBJ2-7, with 8 bases aligning to TRBD1. Germline assignment: CDR1 MNHEY and CDR2 SVGEGT. The ends lost 0 bases at V and 2 bases at J; junction bases unmatched: 6. The length of the CDR3 is 16 residues. The CDR3 loop reads CASSYSDRGQTYEQYF. In nucleotides, the CDR3 is TGTGCCAGCAGTTACTCCGACAGGGGCCAGACCTACGAGCAGTACTTC.

V and J are TRBV19 and TRBJ2-7; 7 bases map to TRBD1. The CDR3 consists of 15 residues. Trimming at V came to 8 bases and at J to 4 bases, leaving 14 bases not matched to a gene. Per germline, CDR1 LNHDA and CDR2 SQIVND (reference sequence). The CDR3 loop is CASAMFGTVSYEQYF. The CDR3 nucleotides read TGTGCCAGTGCCATGTTTGGGACAGTGTCTTACGAGCAGTACTTC.

V usage is TRBV28 and J usage is TRBJ2-7; TRBD1 matches 7 bases. V gave up 4 bases and J gave up 4 bases; unmatched junction bases: 10. The CDR3 has 15 amino acids. The V gene's germline CDR1 is MDHEN and CDR2 SYDVKM. This CDR3 reads CASSSTGTVIYEQYF. CDR3 nucleotide sequence: TGTGCCAGCAGTTCCACCGGGACAGTGATATACGAGCAGTACTTC.

The genes are TRBV2 and TRBJ1-2; D remains unclear. Looked up from germline, CDR1 is SNHLY and CDR2 is FYNNEI. Trimming left V 7 bases short and J 8 bases short, with 17 bases between. The CDR3 is 13 amino acids. CDR3 DNA: TGTGCCAGCAAGGTGCCGGGCCCCGGGGGCTACACCTTC. It yields the protein CASKVPGPGGYTF.

The chain is built from TRBV20-1 and TRBJ1-1; 7 bases are a match to TRBD1. V lost 5 bases to trimming and J lost 1 base; unmatched junction nucleotides: 7. The CDR3 is 14 amino acids. Germline CDR1 DFQATT, CDR2 SNEGSKA (reference sequence). The CDR3 loop reads CSARQGRGNTEAFF. Written as DNA, the CDR3 is TGCAGTGCTCGACAGGGAAGAGGGAACACTGAAGCTTTCTTT.